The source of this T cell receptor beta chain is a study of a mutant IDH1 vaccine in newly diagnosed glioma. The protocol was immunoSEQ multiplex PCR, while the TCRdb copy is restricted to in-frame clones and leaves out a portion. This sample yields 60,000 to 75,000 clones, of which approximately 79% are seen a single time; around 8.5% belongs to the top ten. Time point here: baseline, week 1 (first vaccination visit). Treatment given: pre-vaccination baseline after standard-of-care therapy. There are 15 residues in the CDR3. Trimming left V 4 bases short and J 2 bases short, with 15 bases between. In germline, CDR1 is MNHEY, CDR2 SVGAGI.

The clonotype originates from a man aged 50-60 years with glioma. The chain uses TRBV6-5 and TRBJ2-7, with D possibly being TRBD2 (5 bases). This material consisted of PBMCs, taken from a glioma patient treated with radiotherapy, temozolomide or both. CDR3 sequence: CASSSLGGSPYEQYF. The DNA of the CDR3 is TGTGCCAGCAGTTCCCTCGGCGGGTCGCCCTACGAGCAGTACTTC.